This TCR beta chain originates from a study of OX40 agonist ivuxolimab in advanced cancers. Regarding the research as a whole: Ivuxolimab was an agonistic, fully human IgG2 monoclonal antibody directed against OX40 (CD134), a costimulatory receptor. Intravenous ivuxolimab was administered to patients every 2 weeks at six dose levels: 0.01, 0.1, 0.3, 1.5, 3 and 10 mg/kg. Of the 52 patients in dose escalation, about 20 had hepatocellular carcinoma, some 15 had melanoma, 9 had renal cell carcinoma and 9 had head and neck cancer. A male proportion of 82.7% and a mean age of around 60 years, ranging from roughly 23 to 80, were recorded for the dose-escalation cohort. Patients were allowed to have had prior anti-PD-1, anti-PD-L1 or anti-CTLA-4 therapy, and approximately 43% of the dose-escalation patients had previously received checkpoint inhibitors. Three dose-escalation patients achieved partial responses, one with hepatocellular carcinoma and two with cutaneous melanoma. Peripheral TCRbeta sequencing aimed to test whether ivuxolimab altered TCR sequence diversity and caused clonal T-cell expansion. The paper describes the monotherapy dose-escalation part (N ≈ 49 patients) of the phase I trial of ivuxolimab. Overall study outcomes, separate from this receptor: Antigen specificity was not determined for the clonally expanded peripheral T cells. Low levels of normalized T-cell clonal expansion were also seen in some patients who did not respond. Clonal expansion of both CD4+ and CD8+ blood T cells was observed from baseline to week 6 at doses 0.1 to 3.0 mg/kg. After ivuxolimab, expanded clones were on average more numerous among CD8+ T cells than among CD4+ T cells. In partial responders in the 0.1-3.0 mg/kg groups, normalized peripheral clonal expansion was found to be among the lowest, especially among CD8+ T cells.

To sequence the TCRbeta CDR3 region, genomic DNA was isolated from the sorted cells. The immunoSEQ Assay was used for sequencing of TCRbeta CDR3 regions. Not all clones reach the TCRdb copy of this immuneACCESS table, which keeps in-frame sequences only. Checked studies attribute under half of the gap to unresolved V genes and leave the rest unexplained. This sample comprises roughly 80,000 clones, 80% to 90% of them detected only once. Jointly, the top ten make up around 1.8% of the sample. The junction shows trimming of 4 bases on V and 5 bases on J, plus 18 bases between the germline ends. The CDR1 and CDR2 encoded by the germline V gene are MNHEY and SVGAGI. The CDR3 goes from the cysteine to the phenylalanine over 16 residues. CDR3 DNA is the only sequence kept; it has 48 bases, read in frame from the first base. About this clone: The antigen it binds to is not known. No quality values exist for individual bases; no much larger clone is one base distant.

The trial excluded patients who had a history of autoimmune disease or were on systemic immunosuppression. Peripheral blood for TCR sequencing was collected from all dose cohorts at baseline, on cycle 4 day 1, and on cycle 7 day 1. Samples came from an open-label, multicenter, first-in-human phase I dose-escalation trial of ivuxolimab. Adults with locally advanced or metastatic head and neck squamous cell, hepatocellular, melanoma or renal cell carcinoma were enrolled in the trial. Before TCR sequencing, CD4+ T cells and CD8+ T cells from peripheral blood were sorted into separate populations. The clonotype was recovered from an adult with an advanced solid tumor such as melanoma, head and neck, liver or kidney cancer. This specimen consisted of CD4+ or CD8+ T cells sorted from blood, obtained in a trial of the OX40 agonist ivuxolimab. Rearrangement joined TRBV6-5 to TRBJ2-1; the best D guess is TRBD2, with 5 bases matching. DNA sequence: TGTGCCAGCAGTTGGGCTTCTAGCCGTACTAACAATGAGCAGTTCTTC. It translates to CASSWASSRTNNEQFF.